Presented here are 15 T cell receptor beta chains from one specimen sequenced in a study of T cells in Graves' hyperthyroidism and ophthalmopathy. The source material, RNA transcripts, was used to amplify TCR beta CDR3 regions. TCR CDR3 regions were first amplified by RT-PCR with HTBI primers. A single record per CDR3 protein comes from TCRdb applying MiXCR to the multiplex PCR reads. The sample shows about 760,000 distinct CDR3 sequences, 30% to 40% of them seen only once. Sequencing input: blood. The receptors come from a woman between 40 and 55 years old with Graves' hyperthyroidism.

In its sample, this clonotype was seen a few times. The chain employs TRBV7-2 and TRBJ1-1, with TRBD1 matching over 7 bases. The CDR3 is 15 amino acids. Germline V gene sequence: CDR1 SGHTA, CDR2 FQGNSA. Trimming removed 5 bases from V and 3 bases from J; junction bases left unmatched: 9. As DNA, the CDR3 is TGTGCCAGCAGCCCGAGACAGGGTAGGGACACTGAAGCTTTCTTT. It encodes CASSPRQGRDTEAFF.

This chain links TRBV20-1 with TRBJ2-5, with 7 positions matching TRBD1. This CDR3 spans 13 amino acids. V lost 6 bases and J lost 9; bases outside the gene matches: 13. CDR1 DFQATT and CDR2 SNEGSKA come from the germline V gene (reference sequence). In nucleotides, the CDR3 is TGCAGTGCCTCTGGACAGGCGGATCAGCCCCAGTACTTC. Translating it yields CSASGQADQPQYF.

This sequence joins TRBV5-1 and TRBJ2-2; D not certain. V dropped 0 bases and J dropped 12 bases, with 0 bases sitting between them. CDR3 length: 9 amino acids. Germline assignment: CDR1 SGHRS and CDR2 YFSETQ. CDR3 sequence reads: CASSLELFF. The CDR3 DNA is TGCGCCAGCAGCTTGGAGCTGTTTTTT.

This clonotype was seen more than once but under ten times. This rearrangement joins TRBV6-2 or TRBV6-3 to TRBJ2-7; D possibly corresponds to TRBD2 (6 bases). V was clipped by 10 bases and J by 1 base, with 20 bases between them. The CDR3 runs 15 residues. Germline V lookup: CDR1 MNHEY, CDR2 SVGEGT. The CDR3 nucleotides read TGTGCCACCATGTCGGAGGGCGAGGGATCCTACGAGCAGTACTTC. Its protein product is CATMSEGEGSYEQYF.

This clonotype was detected many times. The chain employs TRBV10-3 and TRBJ1-6, with D unclear. The CDR3 contains 16 residues. Germline CDR1 is ENHRY and CDR2 is SYGVKD. V was cut by 6 bases and J by 6 bases, with 18 bases left in between. CDR3 residues: CAIRAGQVGGNSPLHF. CDR3 bases: TGTGCCATCAGGGCCGGGCAGGTCGGAGGTAATTCACCCCTCCACTTT.

This sequence joins TRBV2 and TRBJ2-2, with 7 bases fitting TRBD2. Germline loops: CDR1 SNHLY, CDR2 FYNNEI. The junction had 2 bases not matched to a gene; V was cut back by 6 bases and J by 4 bases. The CDR3 is 13 amino acids. The CDR3 loop reads CASRRESTGELFF. The CDR3 bases are TGTGCCAGCAGGCGGGAGAGCACCGGGGAGCTGTTTTTT. The full variable domain, in which reference TRBV2 and TRBJ2-2 provide the parts outside the CDR3, is EPEVTQTPSHQVTQMGQEVILRCVPISNHLYFYWYRQILGQKVEFLVSFYNNEISEKSEIFDDQFSVERPDGSNFTLKIRSTKLEDSAMYFCASRRESTGELFFGEGSRLTVL.

This clonotype was seen ten or more times. The chain couples TRBV13 to TRBJ1-1; no firm D call. The V and J ends lost 4 bases and 5 bases respectively, with 5 bases between them. The germline CDR1 and CDR2 sequences are PRHDT and FYEKMQ (reference sequence). This CDR3 is 11 amino acids long. The CDR3 spells CASSSKTEAFF. The CDR3 DNA reads as TGTGCCAGCAGCTCCAAAACTGAAGCTTTCTTT.

The CDR3 nucleotides read TGTGCCACCAAACCGGGACAGGGGGCAGAAGAGCAGTACTTC. This translates into CATKPGQGAEEQYF. The V gene is TRBV6-2 or TRBV6-3, the J gene TRBJ2-7; TRBD1 aligns across 12 bases. Germline loops: CDR1 MNHEY, CDR2 SVGEGT. V was clipped by 10 bases and J by 7 bases; unmatched bases: 11. This CDR3 is built from 14 residues.

This clonotype was picked up a small number of times. This rearrangement joins TRBV10-2 to TRBJ1-5; a possible D gene is TRBD1 (6 bases). V shed 6 bases and J shed 5 bases, with 20 bases lying between them. The CDR3 consists of 16 residues. The germline V gene encodes CDR1 WSHSY and CDR2 SAAADI. The CDR3 loop reads CASRDGGRGRYQPQHF. The CDR3, as DNA: TGCGCCAGCAGGGATGGGGGGCGAGGTAGATATCAGCCCCAGCATTTT.

This clonotype was seen only a few times. The gene calls are TRBV7-9 and TRBJ1-1; TRBD1 might be the D (6 bases). Germline V gives CDR1 SEHNR, CDR2 FQNEAQ (reference sequence). CDR3 size: 13 residues. Trimming left V 3 bases short and J 5 bases short, with 10 bases between. The CDR3 region has the DNA TGTGCCAGCAGCTTCTTTAGGGGGACTGAAGCTTTCTTT. Its protein is CASSFFRGTEAFF.

This clonotype was counted many times. One end of the junction is discordant with germline, which a read error may explain. The chain is built from TRBV5-1 and TRBJ1-2, with D perhaps matching TRBD1 (6 bases). This CDR3 is 11 amino acids long. The germline CDR1 and CDR2 sequences are SGHRS and YFSETQ. DNA of the CDR3: TGCGCCAGCAGCGACGCGAACGACAGGAGCTTC. Its translation: CASSDANDRSF.

The sample holds many counts of this clonotype. This chain links TRBV20-1 with TRBJ2-5; D may correspond to TRBD1 or TRBD2 (5 bases each). V was shortened by 6 bases and J by 2 bases, with 19 bases between the two germline ends. Germline values: CDR1 DFQATT, CDR2 SNEGSKA (reference sequence). This CDR3 is built from 15 residues. CDR3 sequence (DNA): TGCAGTGCCACCGACATAGAGGGGAGACAAGAGACCCAGTACTTC. Protein product: CSATDIEGRQETQYF.

This clonotype was picked up many times. This chain connects TRBV7-9 to TRBJ2-5, with D perhaps TRBD1 or TRBD2 (5 bases each). This CDR3 has 12 amino acids. Germline V CDR1 and CDR2: SEHNR, FQNEAQ (reference sequence). The ends were cut back, 5 bases at V and 5 bases at J, with 9 bases in the middle. CDR3 sequence (DNA): TGTGCCAGCAGCGTGGGGGTGGAGACCCAGTACTTC. Amino acid sequence: CASSVGVETQYF.

This clonotype was recorded many times. The chain recombines TRBV20-1 with TRBJ1-2; possibly TRBD1 for D (6 bases). From germline, CDR1 is DFQATT and CDR2 SNEGSKA (reference sequence). The CDR3 has 12 residues. Trimming removed 3 bases at V and 5 bases at J, with 10 bases between. The CDR3 loop is CSASQGLYGYTF. CDR3 coding DNA: TGCAGTGCTAGCCAGGGGTTGTATGGCTACACCTTC.

Worth noting for this clonotype: This could be a read error, since a much larger clone is one nucleotide away. Since no conserved phenylalanine or tryptophan closes the CDR3, a read error is the likely cause. The DNA is left out, because the CDR3 cannot be placed on it with certainty; the CDR3 is given as TCRdb lists it. This chain uses TRBV6-1 with TRBJ2-7; the table gives TRBD1 as D, unverified against the DNA. The CDR3 contains 8 residues when both ends are counted. From germline, CDR1 is MNHNS and CDR2 SASEGT. CDR3 in amino acids: CAGSEVPP.